These 32 T cell receptor beta chains came from one sample sequenced in a study of blood T cell repertoires in COVID-19. Data came from immunoSEQ multiplex PCR; TCRdb stores just in-frame clones and leaves some out. The sample shows some 250,000 clones, about four fifths of them seen only once. The specimen sequenced was peripheral blood. These receptors all stem from a woman of 80 years or more with COVID-19, enrolled during active disease.

In its sample, this clone was seen once. This sequence joins TRBV28 and TRBJ1-2; 8 bases map to TRBD1. After removal of 7 bases from V and 8 bases from J, the junction contained 6 bases not matched to a gene. Germline V lookup: CDR1 MDHEN, CDR2 SYDVKM. This CDR3 is built from 12 residues. The CDR3 region is CASKAGGLGYTF. Written as DNA, the CDR3 is TGTGCCAGCAAAGCAGGGGGCTTGGGCTACACCTTC.

This chain joins TRBV7-8 and TRBJ1-5; 7 positions agree with TRBD1. The CDR3 has 15 amino acids. Germline CDR1 SGHVS, CDR2 FQNEAQ. V shed 5 bases and J 3 bases; nucleotides not matched to a gene: 7. This CDR3 is CASSLGQVLNQPQHF. Here the CDR3 DNA reads TGTGCCAGCAGCCTAGGACAGGTTCTCAATCAGCCCCAGCATTTT.

This clone was observed a single time. The chain couples TRBV5-1 to TRBJ2-2, with D possibly matching TRBD2 (6 bases). This CDR3 is built from 16 residues. Trimming cost V 0 bases and J 7 bases, with 16 bases left between them. The germline gives CDR1 SGHRS, CDR2 YFSETQ. The CDR3 bases are TGCGCCAGCAGCTTGGAGGAGTGGAGGGCAGTCGGGGAGCTGTTTTTT. Encoded protein: CASSLEEWRAVGELFF.

The chain has TRBV5-6 and TRBJ2-7; 8 bases align to TRBD2. This CDR3 is built from 19 residues. Germline CDR1 is SGHDT and CDR2 is YYEEEE. V was clipped by 1 base and J by 2 bases; unmatched bases: 17. The DNA for the CDR3 is TGTGCCAGCAGCTTGTCAGGCAGGGGACGACTAGCGAGCCCCTACGAGCAGTACTTC. Amino acids: CASSLSGRGRLASPYEQYF.

The chain has TRBV3-1 (or the pseudogene TRBV3-2) and TRBJ2-2; 9 nucleotides line up with TRBD2. Germline CDR1 LGHDT, CDR2 YNNKEL (reference sequence). CDR3 length equals 18 residues. V trimming: 3 bases; J trimming: 1 base; junction bases outside the gene matches: 9. In DNA form, the CDR3 reads TGTGCCAGCAGCCATGATCAAGAAGCGGGAGGGAACACCGGGGAGCTGTTTTTT. It codes for CASSHDQEAGGNTGELFF.

This clone showed up just once. The rearrangement uses TRBV5-1 and TRBJ2-5; TRBD1 is a possible D gene (6 bases). This CDR3 region has 15 residues. Germline V gene sequence: CDR1 SGHRS, CDR2 YFSETQ. Trimming stripped 4 bases from V and 2 bases from J, with 15 bases between. CDR3 sequence (DNA): TGCGCCAGCAGCCCTACCGGCCAGGGGCAAGAGACCCAGTACTTC. It encodes CASSPTGQGQETQYF.

The V call is TRBV19, the J call TRBJ2-3; 10 bases agree with TRBD2. This CDR3 has 15 residues. Per the germline V gene, CDR1 is LNHDA and CDR2 is SQIVND (reference sequence). The junction had 4 bases not matched to a gene; V was cut back by 5 bases and J by 2 bases. CDR3 nucleotides: TGTGCCAGTAGTTCCCTAGCGGGAGCCACAGATACGCAGTATTTT. As protein: CASSSLAGATDTQYF. Drawing the rest from reference TRBV19 and TRBJ2-3, the complete variable domain is DGGITQSPKYLFRKEGQNVTLSCEQNLNHDAMYWYRQDPGQGLRLIYYSQIVNDFQKGDIAEGYSVSREKKESFPLTVTSAQKNPTAFYLCASSSLAGATDTQYFGPGTRLTVL.

The genes are TRBV5-5 and TRBJ2-2; D uncertain. The CDR3 runs 13 residues. Deletions cut 4 bases from V and 5 bases from J, with 9 bases between. Germline loops: CDR1 SGHKS, CDR2 YYEKEE (reference sequence). CDR3 amino acids: CASSPSRTGELFF. CDR3 bases: TGTGCCAGCAGCCCTTCGAGGACCGGGGAGCTGTTTTTT.

This clone was observed a few times. The chain recombines TRBV6-6 with TRBJ1-5, with D hard to call. V gave up 4 bases and J gave up 3 bases, with 13 bases separating them. Germline V gene sequence: CDR1 MNHNY, CDR2 SVGAGI (reference sequence). The CDR3 spans 15 residues. CDR3 DNA sequence: TGTGCCAGCAGTTCATTGGCCAGGTCCAATCAGCCCCAGCATTTT. Its protein product is CASSSLARSNQPQHF.

The chain has TRBV2 and TRBJ2-2, with 7 positions matching TRBD2. Germline-derived CDR1 and CDR2 are SNHLY and FYNNEI. Trimming removed 1 base from V and 0 bases from J; junction bases left unmatched: 8. This CDR3 has 18 residues. CDR3: CASSEESSGYANTGELFF. The CDR3 nucleotides read TGTGCCAGCAGTGAAGAATCTAGCGGTTACGCGAACACCGGGGAGCTGTTTTTT.

V is TRBV2 and J is TRBJ2-7; TRBD2 is a possible D gene (6 bases). Germline assignment: CDR1 SNHLY and CDR2 FYNNEI. CDR3 length: 14 amino acids. V shed 8 bases and J shed 5 bases, with 19 bases lying between them. As DNA, the CDR3 is TGTGCCAGCTCCCGGGGGACGAGTTACCACGAGCAGTACTTC. Its protein product is CASSRGTSYHEQYF.

The chain employs TRBV9 and TRBJ1-3; D is uncertain. V dropped 0 bases and J dropped 5 bases, with 6 bases sitting between them. This CDR3 spans 13 amino acids. Germline V CDR1 and CDR2: SGDLS, YYNGEE. CDR3 bases: TGTGCCAGCAGCGTAGAGAGTCGAAACACCATATATTTT. Translation gives CASSVESRNTIYF.

The chain links TRBV5-6 to TRBJ2-5; D gene unclear. The germline V and J ends were trimmed by 0 bases and 5 bases, with 8 bases remaining between them. Looked up from germline, CDR1 is SGHDT and CDR2 is YYEEEE. The CDR3 consists of 13 residues. In DNA, the CDR3 is TGTGCCAGCAGCTTGGGCCAGTTGGAGACCCAGTACTTC. Translated, it gives CASSLGQLETQYF. Combining the CDR3 with reference TRBV5-6 and TRBJ2-5 gives the whole variable domain DAGVTQSPTHLIKTRGQQVTLRCSPKSGHDTVSWYQQALGQGPQFIFQYYEEEERQRGNFPDRFSGHQFPNYSSELNVNALLLGDSALYLCASSLGQLETQYFGPGTRLLVL.

The chain links TRBV30 to TRBJ1-2; maybe TRBD1 (6 bases). Trimming took 1 base from V and 8 from J, leaving 23 bases between them. This CDR3 has 16 amino acids. CDR1 GTSNPN and CDR2 SVGIG come from the germline V gene (reference sequence). Here the CDR3 DNA reads TGTGCCTGGAGTGACCCCTCCTGGGGGGGCGCGGGAGGCTACACCTTC. Encoded protein: CAWSDPSWGGAGGYTF.

This chain connects TRBV7-2 to TRBJ2-5, with D tentatively TRBD2 (6 bases). CDR3 length: 14 residues. Germline CDR1 and CDR2: SGHTA and FQGNSA. Trimming took 5 bases from V and 5 from J, leaving 15 bases between them. As DNA, the CDR3 is TGTGCCAGCAGCCCTTACGGGAGCCGGGAGACCCAGTACTTC. Translating it yields CASSPYGSRETQYF.

In this sample, this clone turned up a few times. The rearrangement joins TRBV6-5 to TRBJ2-1; D gene uncertain. Trimming removed 7 bases from V and 1 base from J, with 11 bases in between. CDR1 MNHEY and CDR2 SVGAGI come from the germline V gene. CDR3 length: 14 amino acids. The DNA for the CDR3 is TGTGCCAGCACTCGAGGTCGTTCCTACAATGAGCAGTTCTTC. This translates into CASTRGRSYNEQFF.

This clone was found once. The chain couples TRBV12-3 or TRBV12-4 to TRBJ2-3, with 7 bases lining up with TRBD2. The CDR3 is 13 residues long. The trim removed 11 bases at V and 7 bases at J, leaving 12 bases unmatched. The CDR3 is CAVVGRERNTQYF. CDR3 nucleotides: TGTGCCGTAGTTGGGCGGGAGAGAAATACGCAGTATTTT.

The chain couples TRBV19 to TRBJ1-5; 7 bases fit TRBD1. Germline V lookup: CDR1 LNHDA, CDR2 SQIVND (reference sequence). The CDR3 covers 14 residues. After removal of 1 base from V and 6 bases from J, the junction contained 3 bases not matched to a gene. In DNA, the CDR3 is TGTGCCAGTAGTATAGGGGACAGTTTTCAGCCCCAGCATTTT. Protein product: CASSIGDSFQPQHF.

CDR3 in DNA: TGTGCCAGCAGGCCGCTACAGGGTTCCTATGGCTACACCTTC. Its translation is CASRPLQGSYGYTF. The gene calls are TRBV27 and TRBJ1-2; perhaps TRBD1 as D (6 bases). The CDR3 length is 14 residues. Germline V gives CDR1 MNHEY, CDR2 SMNVEV (reference sequence). V was pared by 6 bases and J by 4 bases, with 15 bases between.

The CDR3 sequence: CASRDREQTNYGYTF. Written as DNA, the CDR3 is TGTGCCAGCCGGGACAGGGAGCAGACTAACTATGGCTACACCTTC. The gene calls are TRBV19 and TRBJ1-2, with 9 bases lining up with TRBD1. The germline CDR1 and CDR2 sequences are LNHDA and SQIVND (reference sequence). J gave up 0 bases and V 9 bases, and 8 bases lay outside the gene matches. This CDR3 is built from 15 residues.

As concerns this clone: One end of the junction does not line up with germline, which may come from a read error. This chain connects TRBV7-7 to TRBJ2-1; 8 nucleotides line up with TRBD2. This CDR3 region has 16 residues. Germline lookup yields CDR1 SSHAT and CDR2 FNYEAQ (reference sequence). CDR3 DNA: TGTGCTAGCAGCTTAAGCCTAGCGGGCTCCTACAATGAGCAGTTCTTC. Amino acid sequence: CASSLSLAGSYNEQFF.

The chain couples TRBV19 to TRBJ1-1, with 8 bases that match TRBD1. The V gene's germline CDR1 is LNHDA and CDR2 SQIVND (reference sequence). Losses at the gene ends were 4 bases for V and 5 bases for J; bases not matched to a gene: 6. The CDR3 totals 14 residues. The CDR3 reads CASSTDRVGTEAFF. CDR3 bases: TGTGCCAGTAGTACGGACAGGGTTGGAACTGAAGCTTTCTTT.

This rearrangement joins TRBV5-1 to TRBJ1-1; the D is unclear. With 6 bases removed from V and 2 bases from J, the gap between germline ends came to 17 bases. Germline V CDR1 and CDR2: SGHRS, YFSETQ. CDR3 length: 15 amino acids. CDR3 region: CASIDNPGVNTEAFF. The CDR3 coding sequence is TGCGCCAGCATAGACAACCCCGGGGTTAACACTGAAGCTTTCTTT. The full variable domain, its missing parts supplied by reference TRBV5-1 and TRBJ1-1, is KAGVTQTPRYLIKTRGQQVTLSCSPISGHRSVSWYQQTPGQGLQFLFEYFSETQRNKGNFPGRFSGRQFSNSRSEMNVSTLELGDSALYLCASIDNPGVNTEAFFGQGTRLTVV.

This clone appeared a single time. The genes are TRBV2 and TRBJ1-2, with TRBD1 as a possible D gene (6 bases). The V end lost 6 bases, the J end lost 9 bases, and 17 bases lay between the germline ends. The CDR3 has 13 residues. CDR1 is SNHLY and CDR2 is FYNNEI in the germline V gene. The CDR3 DNA follows: TGTGCCAGCAGCTTGGGCAGGGGTGAAAGCTACACCTTC. It yields the protein CASSLGRGESYTF.

Comments on this clone: The same CDR3 is also encoded by other DNA sequences in this sample. The chain has TRBV7-2 and TRBJ2-7; D is uncertain. Trimming cost V 4 bases and J 0 bases, with 4 bases left between them. The CDR3 has 12 residues. The germline gives CDR1 SGHTA, CDR2 FQGNSA. The CDR3 coding sequence is TGTGCCAGCAGCTACAGCTCCTACGAGCAGTACTTC. It yields the protein CASSYSSYEQYF.

The rearrangement uses TRBV9 and TRBJ2-3; D might be TRBD2 (5 bases). Trimming removed 0 bases at V and 0 bases at J, with 11 bases between. Germline V lookup: CDR1 SGDLS, CDR2 YYNGEE. The CDR3 is 16 amino acids. This CDR3 is CASSVGRGPSTDTQYF. CDR3 sequence (DNA): TGTGCCAGCAGCGTAGGGAGAGGGCCTAGCACAGATACGCAGTATTTT.

The chain employs TRBV5-1 and TRBJ1-5; no definite D call. V lost 0 bases to trimming and J lost 6 bases, with 13 bases between them. The CDR3 spans 15 residues. CDR1 and CDR2 (germline): SGHRS, YFSETQ. DNA for the CDR3: TGCGCCAGCAGCTTGGATCCTGGCTTAGCTCAGCCCCAGCATTTT. Translating gives CASSLDPGLAQPQHF.

This clone has only a few counts. Other DNA sequences in the same sample also yield this CDR3. The rearrangement uses TRBV5-1 and TRBJ1-1; D gene uncertain. Germline values: CDR1 SGHRS, CDR2 YFSETQ. The CDR3 runs 14 residues. The V end was cut by 0 bases, the J end by 0 bases, with 6 bases between. This CDR3 is CASSLGVMNTEAFF. The CDR3 DNA sequence: TGCGCCAGCAGCTTGGGAGTTATGAACACTGAAGCTTTCTTT.

V gene TRBV7-2 combines with J gene TRBJ1-2, with 7 bases that match TRBD1. The CDR3 is made up of 15 amino acids. CDR1 is SGHTA, CDR2 FQGNSA, per germline. V trimming: 2 bases; J trimming: 4 bases; junction bases outside the gene matches: 7. CDR3 DNA sequence: TGTGCCAGCAGCTTATTAGGACAGGTTGGCTATGGCTACACCTTC. The encoded protein is CASSLLGQVGYGYTF. Looking up the rest from reference TRBV7-2 and TRBJ1-2 gives the full variable domain: GAGVSQSPSNKVTEKGKDVELRCDPISGHTALYWYRQSLGQGLEFLIYFQGNSAPDKSGLPSDRFSAERTGGSVSTLTIQRTQQEDSAVYLCASSLLGQVGYGYTFGSGTRLTVV.

In the case of this clone: Other DNA sequences in this specimen translate into the identical CDR3. This sequence joins TRBV6-5 and TRBJ1-4; 11 bases are shared with TRBD1. With V trimmed by 5 bases and J by 7 bases, 3 bases remained unmatched. The germline V gene has CDR1 MNHEY and CDR2 SVGAGI. This CDR3 comprises 14 residues. The CDR3 loop is CASSQGQGGEKLFF. The DNA for the CDR3 is TGTGCCAGCAGTCAGGGACAGGGGGGTGAAAAACTGTTTTTT.

V usage is TRBV4-3 and J usage is TRBJ1-6; D may be TRBD1 (6 bases). Germline CDR1 is LGHNA and CDR2 is YSLEER. V was trimmed by 4 bases and J by 8 bases, leaving 18 bases between them. The CDR3 loop spans 16 amino acids. CDR3 nucleotides: TGCGCCAGCAGCCTTTACCCCCCAGGGGTAGATTCACCCCTCCACTTT. This sequence encodes CASSLYPPGVDSPLHF.

This clone was picked up a small number of times. V and J are TRBV5-1 and TRBJ1-2, with D tentatively TRBD1 (5 bases). V lost 1 base and J lost 4, with 11 bases in between. The germline gives CDR1 SGHRS, CDR2 YFSETQ. The CDR3 contains 14 residues. Here the CDR3 DNA reads TGCGCCAGCAGCTTGTATAGACAGATCTATGGCTACACCTTC. It codes for CASSLYRQIYGYTF.